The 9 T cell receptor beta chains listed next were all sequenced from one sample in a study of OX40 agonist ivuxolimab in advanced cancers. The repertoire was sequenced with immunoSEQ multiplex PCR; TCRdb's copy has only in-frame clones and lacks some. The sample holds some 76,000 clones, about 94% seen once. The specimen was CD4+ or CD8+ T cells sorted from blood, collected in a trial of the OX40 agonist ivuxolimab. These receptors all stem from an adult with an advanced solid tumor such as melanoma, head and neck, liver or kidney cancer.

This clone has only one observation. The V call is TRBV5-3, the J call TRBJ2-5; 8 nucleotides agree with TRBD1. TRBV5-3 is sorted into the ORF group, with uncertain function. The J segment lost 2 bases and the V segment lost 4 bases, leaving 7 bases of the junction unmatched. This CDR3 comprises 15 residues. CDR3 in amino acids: CARSQDRDIQETQYF. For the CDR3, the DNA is TGTGCCAGAAGCCAGGACAGGGACATTCAAGAGACCCAGTACTTC.

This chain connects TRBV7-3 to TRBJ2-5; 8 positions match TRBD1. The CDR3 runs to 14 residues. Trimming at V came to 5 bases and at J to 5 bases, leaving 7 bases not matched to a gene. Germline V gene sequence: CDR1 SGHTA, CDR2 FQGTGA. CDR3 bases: TGTGCCAGCAGCCATGGCGGACAGGGTGAGACCCAGTACTTC. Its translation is CASSHGGQGETQYF.

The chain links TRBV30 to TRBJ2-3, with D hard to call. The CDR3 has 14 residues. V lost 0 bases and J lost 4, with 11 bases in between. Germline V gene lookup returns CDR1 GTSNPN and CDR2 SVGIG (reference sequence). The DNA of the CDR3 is TGTGCCTGGAGTGTTGCGTTAGGGTCAGATACGCAGTATTTT. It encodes CAWSVALGSDTQYF.

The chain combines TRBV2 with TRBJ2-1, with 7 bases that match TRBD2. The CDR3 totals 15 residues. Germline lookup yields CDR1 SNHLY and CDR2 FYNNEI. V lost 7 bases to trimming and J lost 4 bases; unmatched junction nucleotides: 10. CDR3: CASNPAAGVYNEQFF. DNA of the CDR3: TGTGCCAGCAACCCCGCTGCGGGGGTATACAATGAGCAGTTCTTC.

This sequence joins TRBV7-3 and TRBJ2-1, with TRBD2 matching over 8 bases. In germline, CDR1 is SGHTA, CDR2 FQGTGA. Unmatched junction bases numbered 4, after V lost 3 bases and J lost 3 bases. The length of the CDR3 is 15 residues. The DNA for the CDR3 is TGTGCCAGCAGCTTCACACTAGCGGACTACAATGAGCAGTTCTTC. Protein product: CASSFTLADYNEQFF.

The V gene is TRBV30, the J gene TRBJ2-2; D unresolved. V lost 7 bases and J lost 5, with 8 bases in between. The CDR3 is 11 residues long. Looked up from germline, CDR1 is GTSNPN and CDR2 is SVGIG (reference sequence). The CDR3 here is CASDPTGELFF. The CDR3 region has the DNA TGTGCCTCCGACCCAACCGGGGAGCTGTTTTTT.

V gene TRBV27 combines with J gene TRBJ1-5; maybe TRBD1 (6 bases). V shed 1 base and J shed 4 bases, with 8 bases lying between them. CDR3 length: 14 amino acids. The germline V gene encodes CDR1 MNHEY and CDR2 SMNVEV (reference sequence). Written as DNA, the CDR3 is TGTGCCAGCAGTTTATTGGGGGCGAATCAGCCCCAGCATTTT. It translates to CASSLLGANQPQHF.

The CDR3 coding sequence is TGCGCCAGCAGCTTCAATTCGGGACGGCTGATGAACACTGAAGCTTTCTTT. This encodes CASSFNSGRLMNTEAFF. V gene TRBV5-1 combines with J gene TRBJ1-1, with D tentatively TRBD1 (5 bases). CDR1 and CDR2 (germline): SGHRS, YFSETQ. V was clipped by 2 bases and J by 0 bases, with 17 bases between them. The CDR3 spans 17 residues.

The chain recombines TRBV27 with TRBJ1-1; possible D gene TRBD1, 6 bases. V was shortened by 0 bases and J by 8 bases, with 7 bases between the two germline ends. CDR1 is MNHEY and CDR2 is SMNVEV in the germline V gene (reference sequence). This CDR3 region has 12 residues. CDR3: CASSLSGTEAFF. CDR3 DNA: TGTGCCAGCAGTTTATCGGGGACAGAAGCTTTCTTT.